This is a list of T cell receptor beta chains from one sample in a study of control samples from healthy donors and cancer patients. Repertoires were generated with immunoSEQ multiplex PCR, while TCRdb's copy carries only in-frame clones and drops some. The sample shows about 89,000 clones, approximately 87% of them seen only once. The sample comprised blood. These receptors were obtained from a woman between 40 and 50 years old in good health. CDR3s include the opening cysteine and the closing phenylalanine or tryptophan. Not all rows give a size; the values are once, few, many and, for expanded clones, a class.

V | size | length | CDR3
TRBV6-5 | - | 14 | CASSPPRDPNEQFF
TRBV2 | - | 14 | CASSRGGWTDTQYF
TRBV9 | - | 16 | CASSLLAGGLQETQYF
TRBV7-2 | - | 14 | CASSMGGQGQPQHF
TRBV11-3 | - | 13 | CASSYNRGLEAFF
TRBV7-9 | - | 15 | CASSIQGGDNTEAFF
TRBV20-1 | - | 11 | CSARGGGGYTF
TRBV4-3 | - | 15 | CASSQEPGGADGYTF
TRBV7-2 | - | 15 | CASSLAGGGTGELFF
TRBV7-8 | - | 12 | CASSLEGNTIYF
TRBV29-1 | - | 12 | CSVSGQGAGYTF
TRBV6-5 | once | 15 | CASSYSRGGNSPLHF
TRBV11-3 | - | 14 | CASSLWRGTGELFF
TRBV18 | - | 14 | CASSEGPQNTEAFF
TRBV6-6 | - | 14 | CASSPSGDNQPQHF
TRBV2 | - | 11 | CASSAVGREFF
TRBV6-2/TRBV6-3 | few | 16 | CASSFGLPTDAGELFF
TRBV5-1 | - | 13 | CASSLVGRHGYTF
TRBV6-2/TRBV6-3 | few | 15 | CASSFGGTKNTEAFF
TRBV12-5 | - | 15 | CASGTLAVLTDTQYF
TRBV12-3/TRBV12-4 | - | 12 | CASSTRTGGYTF
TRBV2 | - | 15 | CASTQLARGGQPQHF
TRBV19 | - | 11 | CASSKYYEQFF
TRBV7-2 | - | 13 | CASSLLARDTQYF
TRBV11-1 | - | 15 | CASSSLSGGAGEQFF
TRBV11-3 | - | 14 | CASSPTGGDYGYTF
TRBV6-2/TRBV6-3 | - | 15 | CASSYRDSGINIQYF
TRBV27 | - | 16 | CASSPGGGDLLETQYF
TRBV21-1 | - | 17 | CASSKAGGGGGNTEAFF
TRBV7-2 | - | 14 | CASSFLAGGLIQYF
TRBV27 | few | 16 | CASSRGQGPNTGELFF
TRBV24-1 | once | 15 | CATSDTGKNTDTQYF
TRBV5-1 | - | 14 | CASSGGTGNTEAFF
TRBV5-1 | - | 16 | CASSPGVTGVNSPLHF
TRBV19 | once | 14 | CASTQRGDTDTQYF
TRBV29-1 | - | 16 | CSVEGQGASGANVLTF
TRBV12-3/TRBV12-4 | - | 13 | CASSLASGTEAFF
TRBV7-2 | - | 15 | CASSLGPSSGNTIYF
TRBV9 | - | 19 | CASSVAQGPGRLSGNTIYF